These T cell receptor beta chains were read from a single sample in a study of blood T cell repertoires in COVID-19. Libraries were prepared by immunoSEQ multiplex PCR; TCRdb keeps only in-frame clonotypes and omits some of them. The sample includes around 400,000 clones, more than 70% of them seen just once. The sample was PBMCs or T cells enriched from blood (not recorded which). These receptors were obtained from a woman aged 18-29 years who had been exposed to COVID-19. Both conserved end residues are part of each CDR3. The order of the fields is clone size, J gene, D gene, CDR3 length, V gene, CDR3 DNA, CDR3 protein. The D gene is left open where the match is weak. Not every row has a clone size; where given, it reads once, few, many or a size class.

>.|TRBJ2-7|.|17|TRBV5-5
TGTGCCAGCAGCTTGGCCTTTTCAGGGCGGGGCTCCTACGAGCAGTACTTC
CASSLAFSGRGSYEQYF
>.|TRBJ1-6|.|18|TRBV11-2
TGTGCCAGCAGCCTATCCCCACCCGGGGTAACCTATAATTCACCCCTCCACTTT
CASSLSPPGVTYNSPLHF
>.|TRBJ1-1|TRBD1|13|TRBV3-1/TRBV3-2
TGTGCCAGCAGAGAGGGACAGGGGAATAAGGCTTTCTTT
CASREGQGNKAFF
>.|TRBJ2-7|.|17|TRBV27
TGTGCCAGCAGTTTAAAGATGTGGGCAGGGGTAGCCTACGAGCAGTACTTC
CASSLKMWAGVAYEQYF
>.|TRBJ1-2|.|16|TRBV6-5
TGTGCCAGCAGTTACTCGATTTACAGGGAAGGGGGTGGCTACACCTTC
CASSYSIYREGGGYTF
>few|TRBJ2-5|.|14|TRBV9
TGTGCCAGCAGCGTAGACGGGGACCAAGAGACCCAGTACTTC
CASSVDGDQETQYF
>.|TRBJ1-1|TRBD1|16|TRBV6-2/TRBV6-3
TGTGCCAGCAGTTACCGAGGGACAGAGATGAACACTGAAGCTTTCTTT
CASSYRGTEMNTEAFF
>.|TRBJ2-1|.|14|TRBV5-4
TGTGCCAGCGGTGGAAGGGAGGGGGTCAATGAGCAGTTCTTC
CASGGREGVNEQFF
>.|TRBJ2-1|TRBD1|14|TRBV5-4
TGTGCCAGCAGCTTGAGACAGGGAAGCAATGAGCAGTTCTTC
CASSLRQGSNEQFF
>.|TRBJ2-7|TRBD1|16|TRBV4-3
TGCGCCAGCAGCCAAGACAGGACAGGGGACCCCTACGAGCAGTACTTC
CASSQDRTGDPYEQYF
>few|TRBJ2-2|.|14|TRBV11-3
TGTGCCAGCAGCCTGATACAGGGTGCCGGGGAGCTGTTTTTT
CASSLIQGAGELFF
>.|TRBJ2-2|TRBD2|16|TRBV7-2
TGTGCCAGCAGCCCGGGGACTATCCGTCCCACCGGGGAGCTGTTTTTT
CASSPGTIRPTGELFF
>.|TRBJ2-1|.|16|TRBV7-2
TGTGCCAGCAGCTTTAGGGACTCCCGCGCTGGTAATGAGCAGTTCTTC
CASSFRDSRAGNEQFF
>.|TRBJ2-7|TRBD1|14|TRBV30
TGTGCCTGGAGTTACAAGGACAGGAGGTACGAGCAGTACTTC
CAWSYKDRRYEQYF
>.|TRBJ2-1|TRBD2|18|TRBV9
TGTGCCAGCAGCGTAGGCCCCCCACTAGCGGGGTCCTACAATGAGCAGTTCTTC
CASSVGPPLAGSYNEQFF
>.|TRBJ2-7|.|13|TRBV3-1/TRBV3-2
TGTGCCAGCAGCCGACAGGAGTCCTACGAGCAGTACTTC
CASSRQESYEQYF
>.|TRBJ1-2|.|13|TRBV28
TGTGCCAGCAGTTTATCAGGGCGCTATGGCTACACCTTC
CASSLSGRYGYTF